Listed here are 20 T cell receptor beta chains from one sample, sequenced in a study of T cells after yellow fever vaccination. One entry per CDR3 protein, called by TCRdb with MiXCR from the 5' RACE reads. The data contain approximately 510,000 distinct CDR3 sequences, around a fifth of them singletons. The sequencing here drew on PBMCs, taken approximately 22 days after the first yellow fever vaccination. These receptors came from a man between 18 and 29 years old who received the YFV17D yellow fever vaccine.

This clonotype was observed a handful of times. The rearrangement links TRBV20-1 to TRBJ2-3, with D possibly matching TRBD2 (6 bases). Trimming took off 0 bases at V and 4 bases at J, with 14 bases between the two ends. CDR1 and CDR2 from the germline V gene are DFQATT and SNEGSKA (reference sequence). This CDR3 region has 15 residues. The chain's CDR3 is CSARDIGGEADTQYF. The CDR3 nucleotides are TGCAGTGCTAGAGATATTGGCGGGGAAGCAGATACGCAGTATTTT.

The genes are TRBV5-1 and TRBJ2-7, with 12 bases lining up with TRBD2. Unmatched junction bases numbered 4, after V lost 5 bases and J lost 4 bases. The CDR3 has 14 amino acids. CDR1 is SGHRS and CDR2 is YFSETQ in the germline V gene. The chain's CDR3 is CASRITSGGYEQYF. CDR3 nucleotide sequence: TGCGCCAGCAGGATAACTAGCGGGGGGTACGAGCAGTACTTC.

This clonotype was found a few times. The chain recombines TRBV6-6 with TRBJ1-4; D gene unclear. The CDR3 is 13 amino acids. Trimming cost V 6 bases and J 6 bases, with 11 bases left between them. Germline CDR1 MNHNY, CDR2 SVGAGI (reference sequence). The chain's CDR3 is CASSNTRDEKLFF. The DNA of the CDR3 is TGTGCCAGCAGCAACACCCGGGATGAAAAACTGTTTTTT.

Concerning this clonotype: This may be a read error: a much more frequent sequence differs by one nucleotide. The V call is TRBV19, the J call TRBJ1-1; TRBD1 is a possible D gene (5 bases). Trimming stripped 4 bases from V and 0 bases from J, with 6 bases between. This CDR3 is built from 13 residues. Germline lookup yields CDR1 LNHDA and CDR2 SQIVND (reference sequence). CDR3 loop: CASSTGMNTEAFF. The CDR3 coding sequence is TGTGCCAGTAGTACAGGGATGAACACTGAAGCTTTCTTT.

The chain joins TRBV6-5 to TRBJ2-3; 8 bases match TRBD1. The germline CDR1 and CDR2 sequences are MNHEY and SVGAGI. V lost 2 bases to trimming and J lost 0 bases; unmatched junction nucleotides: 4. The CDR3 is made up of 16 amino acids. CDR3: CASSYRQGPSTDTQYF. CDR3 bases: TGTGCCAGCAGTTACCGACAGGGGCCTAGCACAGATACGCAGTATTTT.

The rearrangement joins TRBV2 to TRBJ2-3; D unresolved. Germline loops: CDR1 SNHLY, CDR2 FYNNEI. The CDR3 runs to 17 residues. The V gene lost 3 bases and the J gene lost 0 bases, with 16 bases spanning the gap. The CDR3 DNA is TGTGCCAGCAGTGAGACCACTACCCTGGGGAGCACAGATACGCAGTATTTT. This sequence encodes CASSETTTLGSTDTQYF.

The chain couples TRBV12-3 or TRBV12-4 to TRBJ2-7; TRBD1 agrees at 7 bases. Trimming cost V 6 bases and J 6 bases; bases outside gene matches: 23. The CDR3 runs to 18 residues. The CDR3, as DNA: TGTGCCAGCAGGAGGACAGGCCCCGGTGTTTTGAATGTTTTCGAGCAGTACTTC. This sequence encodes CASRRTGPGVLNVFEQYF.

This clonotype was picked up a small number of times. The V and J genes are TRBV9 and TRBJ2-1; D remains unclear. The germline V and J ends were trimmed by 0 bases and 0 bases, with 7 bases remaining between them. Germline V gene lookup returns CDR1 SGDLS and CDR2 YYNGEE. The CDR3 extends over 15 amino acids. The chain's CDR3 is CASSVGSHSYNEQFF. CDR3 bases: TGTGCCAGCAGCGTAGGTAGCCACTCCTACAATGAGCAGTTCTTC.

This clonotype was observed a few times. The chain is built from TRBV4-1 and TRBJ1-1; no definite D call. CDR1 is MGHRA and CDR2 is YSYEKL in the germline V gene. With 0 bases removed from V and 3 bases from J, the gap between germline ends came to 11 bases. This CDR3 has 15 residues. CDR3 residues: CASSQEGTWDTEAFF. The CDR3 bases are TGCGCCAGCAGCCAAGAAGGTACGTGGGACACTGAAGCTTTCTTT.

The genes are TRBV12-3 or TRBV12-4 and TRBJ1-3; D unclear. V lost 5 bases to trimming and J lost 1 base, with 9 bases between them. The CDR3 consists of 14 residues. CDR3 DNA sequence: TGTGCCAGCAGTCATACTTCATCTGGAAACACCATATATTTT. It translates to CASSHTSSGNTIYF.

This clonotype was picked up a small number of times. The chain is built from TRBV7-9 and TRBJ1-6; possible D gene TRBD1, 5 bases. Germline CDR1 and CDR2: SEHNR and FQNEAQ (reference sequence). V lost 1 base and J 5 bases, leaving 6 bases between the germline ends. This CDR3 is 14 amino acids long. The CDR3: CASSLGGDNSPLHF. The DNA of the CDR3 is TGTGCCAGCAGCTTAGGAGGGGATAATTCACCCCTCCACTTT.

This clonotype appeared a few times. The V call is TRBV5-6, the J call TRBJ2-1; D is unresolved. Germline V gene sequence: CDR1 SGHDT, CDR2 YYEEEE. The V end lost 4 bases, the J end lost 4 bases, and 9 bases lay between the germline ends. The CDR3 spans 13 residues. In DNA, the CDR3 is TGTGCCAGCAGCAATGACCGTTACAATGAGCAGTTCTTC. Translation gives CASSNDRYNEQFF.

The V and J genes are TRBV7-6 and TRBJ2-7, with TRBD1 as a possible D gene (5 bases). CDR1 and CDR2 from the germline V gene are SGHVS and FNYEAQ. The CDR3 totals 15 residues. Trimming shortened V by 4 bases and J by 3 bases, and 16 bases separated the two germline ends. The CDR3 DNA reads as TGTGCCAGCAGCTCCCCTCTGGACGGACACTACGAGCAGTACTTC. This sequence encodes CASSSPLDGHYEQYF. The full variable domain, rest sourced from reference TRBV7-6 and TRBJ2-7, is GAGVSQSPRYKVTKRGQDVALRCDPISGHVSLYWYRQALGQGPEFLTYFNYEAQQDKSGLPNDRFSAERPEGSISTLTIQRTEQRDSAMYRCASSSPLDGHYEQYFGPGTRLTVT.

The CDR3 region is CASSPLEDRADYGYTF. CDR3 nucleotides: TGTGCCAGCAGTCCTCTTGAGGACAGGGCAGACTATGGCTACACCTTC. The genes are TRBV28 and TRBJ1-2; TRBD1 agrees at 8 bases. This CDR3 is built from 16 residues. CDR1 is MDHEN and CDR2 is SYDVKM in the germline V gene. Trimming took 5 bases from V and 3 from J; bases not matched to a gene: 11.

This chain connects TRBV11-2 to TRBJ2-3, with D unresolved. Trimming cost V 5 bases and J 5 bases, with 17 bases left between them. The CDR3 is 15 amino acids. Germline V gives CDR1 SGHAT, CDR2 FQNNGV. CDR3 nucleotides: TGTGCCAGCAGCATCCCGGGCCTAAATCTAGATACGCAGTATTTT. The encoded protein is CASSIPGLNLDTQYF. Based on the CDR3 plus reference TRBV11-2 and TRBJ2-3, the full variable domain is EAGVAQSPRYKIIEKRQSVAFWCNPISGHATLYWYQQILGQGPKLLIQFQNNGVVDDSQLPKDRFSAERLKGVDSTLKIQPAKLEDSAVYLCASSIPGLNLDTQYFGPGTRLTVL.

The CDR3 spells CASSGWDSLLTNYGYTF. The CDR3 nucleotides read TGTGCCAGCAGCGGCTGGGACAGCCTCCTAACTAACTATGGCTACACCTTC. The chain is built from TRBV7-9 and TRBJ1-2, with TRBD1 identical over 7 bases. This CDR3 contains 17 residues. V was clipped by 5 bases and J by 0 bases; unmatched bases: 12. Germline V gives CDR1 SEHNR, CDR2 FQNEAQ (reference sequence).

CDR3 bases: TGTGCCAGCAATTTGGTAGCGGGGGGGCCACTCACAGATACGCAGTATTTT. The encoded protein is CASNLVAGGPLTDTQYF. The rearrangement links TRBV11-2 to TRBJ2-3, with 11 bases identical to TRBD2. The CDR3 runs to 17 residues. The trim removed 7 bases at V and 2 bases at J, leaving 11 bases unmatched. Looked up from germline, CDR1 is SGHAT and CDR2 is FQNNGV.

This clonotype came up a few times. The J gene is TRBJ1-1, the V gene TRBV29-1, with D unresolved. Germline-derived CDR1 and CDR2 are SQVTM and ANQGSEA. The CDR3 is 12 amino acids. Between the trimmed V and J ends, which lost 7 bases and 7 bases, there was a span of 16 bases. The CDR3 spells CSAVSKLVEAFF. The CDR3 DNA sequence: TGCAGCGCCGTTAGTAAATTGGTTGAAGCTTTCTTT.

The chain uses TRBV7-2 and TRBJ1-6; a possible D gene is TRBD1 (6 bases). Germline lookup yields CDR1 SGHTA and CDR2 FQGNSA. This CDR3 comprises 14 residues. Trimming pared 6 bases from V and 8 bases from J, leaving 14 bases between. The CDR3 DNA reads as TGTGCCAGCAGGGCTATGCAGGGGTATTCACCCCTCCACTTT. Its protein product is CASRAMQGYSPLHF.

This clonotype came up a few times. The J gene is TRBJ2-6, the V gene TRBV7-3; the D gene is possibly TRBD2 (6 bases). The germline V gene encodes CDR1 SGHTA and CDR2 FQGTGA. Trimming shortened V by 0 bases and J by 0 bases, and 15 bases separated the two germline ends. The CDR3 length is 19 residues. The CDR3: CASSLTPGTFSSGANVLTF. The CDR3 region has the DNA TGTGCCAGCAGCTTAACGCCAGGGACTTTCAGCTCTGGGGCCAACGTCCTGACTTTC. The full variable domain, with the rest looked up from reference TRBV7-3 and TRBJ2-6, is GAGVSQTPSNKVTEKGKYVELRCDPISGHTALYWYRQSLGQGPEFLIYFQGTGAADDSGLPNDRFFAVRPEGSVSTLKIQRTERGDSAVYLCASSLTPGTFSSGANVLTFGAGSRLTVL.